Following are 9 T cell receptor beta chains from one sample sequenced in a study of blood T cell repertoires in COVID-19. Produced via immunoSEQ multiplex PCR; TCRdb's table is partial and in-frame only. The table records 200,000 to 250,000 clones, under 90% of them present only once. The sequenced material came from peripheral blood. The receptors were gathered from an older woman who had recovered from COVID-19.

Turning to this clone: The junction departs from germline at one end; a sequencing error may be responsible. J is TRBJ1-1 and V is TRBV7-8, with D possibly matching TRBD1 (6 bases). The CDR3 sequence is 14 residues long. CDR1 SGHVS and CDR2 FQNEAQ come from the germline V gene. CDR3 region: CASSFRTASTAAFF. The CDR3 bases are TGTGCCAGCAGCTTCAGGACAGCGTCTACTGCAGCTTTCTTT. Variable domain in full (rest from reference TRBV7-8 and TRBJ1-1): GAGVSQSPRYKVAKRGQDVALRCDPISGHVSLFWYQQALGQGPEFLTYFQNEAQLDKSGLPSDRFFAERPEGSVSTLKIQRTQQEDSAVYLCASSFRTASTAAFFGQGTRLTVV.

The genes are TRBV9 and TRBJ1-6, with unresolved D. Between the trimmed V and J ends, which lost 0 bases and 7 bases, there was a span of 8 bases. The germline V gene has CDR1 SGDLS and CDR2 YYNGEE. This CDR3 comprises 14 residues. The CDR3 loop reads CASSVGQTNSPLHF. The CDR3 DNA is TGTGCCAGCAGCGTAGGGCAGACAAATTCACCCCTCCACTTT.

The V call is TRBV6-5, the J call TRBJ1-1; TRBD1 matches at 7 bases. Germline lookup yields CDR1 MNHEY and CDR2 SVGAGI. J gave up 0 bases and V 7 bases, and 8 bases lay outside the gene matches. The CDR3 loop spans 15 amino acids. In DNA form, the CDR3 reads TGTGCCAGCATTAAGACAGGGACCATGAACACTGAAGCTTTCTTT. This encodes CASIKTGTMNTEAFF.

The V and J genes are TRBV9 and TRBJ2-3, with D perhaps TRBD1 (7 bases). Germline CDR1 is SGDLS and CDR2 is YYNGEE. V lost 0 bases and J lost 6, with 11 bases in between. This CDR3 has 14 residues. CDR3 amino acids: CASSVVAGGDTQYF. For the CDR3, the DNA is TGTGCCAGCAGCGTAGTCGCAGGGGGGGATACGCAGTATTTT. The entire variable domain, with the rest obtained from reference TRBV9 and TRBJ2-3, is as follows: DSGVTQTPKHLITATGQRVTLRCSPRSGDLSVYWYQQSLDQGLQFLIQYYNGEERAKGNILERFSAQQFPDLHSELNLSSLELGDSALYFCASSVVAGGDTQYFGPGTRLTVL.

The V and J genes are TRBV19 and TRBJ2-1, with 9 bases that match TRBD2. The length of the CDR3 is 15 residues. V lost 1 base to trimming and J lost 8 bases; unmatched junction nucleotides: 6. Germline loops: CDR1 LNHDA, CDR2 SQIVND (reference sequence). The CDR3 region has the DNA TGTGCCAGTAGTATAGGCGGGGGGGAATTGTATGAGCAGTTCTTC. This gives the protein CASSIGGGELYEQFF. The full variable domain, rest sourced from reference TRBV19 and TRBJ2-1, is DGGITQSPKYLFRKEGQNVTLSCEQNLNHDAMYWYRQDPGQGLRLIYYSQIVNDFQKGDIAEGYSVSREKKESFPLTVTSAQKNPTAFYLCASSIGGGELYEQFFGPGTRLTVL.

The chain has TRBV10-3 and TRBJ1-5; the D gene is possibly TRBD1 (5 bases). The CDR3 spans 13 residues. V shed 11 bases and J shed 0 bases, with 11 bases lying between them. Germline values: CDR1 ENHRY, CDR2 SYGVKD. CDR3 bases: TGTGCCGCCAGACAGAATAGCAATCAGCCCCAGCATTTT. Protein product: CAARQNSNQPQHF.

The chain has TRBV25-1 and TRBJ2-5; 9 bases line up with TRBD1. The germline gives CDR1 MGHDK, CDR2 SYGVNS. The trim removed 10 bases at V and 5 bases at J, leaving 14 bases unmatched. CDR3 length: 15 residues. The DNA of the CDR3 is TGTGCCACCGGCCCGATGGGACAGGGTGACGAGACCCAGTACTTC. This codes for CATGPMGQGDETQYF.

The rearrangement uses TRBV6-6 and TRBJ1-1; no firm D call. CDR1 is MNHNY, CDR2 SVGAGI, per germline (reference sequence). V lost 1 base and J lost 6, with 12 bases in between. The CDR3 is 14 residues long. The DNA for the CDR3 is TGTGCCAGCAGTTACTTTTACTCGGGGTCTGAAGCTTTCTTT. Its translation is CASSYFYSGSEAFF.

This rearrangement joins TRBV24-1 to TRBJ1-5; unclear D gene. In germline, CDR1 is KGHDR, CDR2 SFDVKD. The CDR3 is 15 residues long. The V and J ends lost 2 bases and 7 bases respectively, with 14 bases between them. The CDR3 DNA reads TGTGCCACCAGTGATTCTCCAGCTGGGCACCAGCCCCAGCATTTT. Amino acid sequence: CATSDSPAGHQPQHF.